Presented here are 31 T cell receptor beta chains from one specimen sequenced in a study of T-cell reconstitution after alpha-beta-depleted transplantation in children. Unique molecular identifiers were incorporated when the TCRbeta library was constructed. TCRdb re-derived calls from the PCR reads in MiXCR, one entry per CDR3 protein. The profile shows some 300,000 distinct CDR3 sequences, about a tenth of them singletons. Source: PBMCs from the stem cell graft donor, taken from the stem cell graft. The receptors originated from a human donor who donated a stem cell graft to a child with acute lymphoblastic leukemia.

This clonotype came up a few times. V is TRBV12-3 or TRBV12-4 and J is TRBJ2-1; 9 bases are shared with TRBD2. The CDR3 sequence is 17 residues long. Unmatched junction bases numbered 17, after V lost 5 bases and J lost 9 bases. The CDR3, as DNA: TGTGCCAGCAGTACCGCCCTTGGACTAGCGCCTGGGCCTGAGCAGTTCTTC. Translation: CASSTALGLAPGPEQFF.

This clonotype was detected a few times. The gene calls are TRBV6-2 or TRBV6-3 and TRBJ1-1; maybe TRBD1 (6 bases). The ends were cut back, 2 bases at V and 0 bases at J, with 10 bases in the middle. Germline assignment: CDR1 MNHEY and CDR2 SVGEGT. The CDR3 is 15 amino acids. CDR3 sequence (DNA): TGTGCCAGCAGTTACGCGAGGGACATGAACACTGAAGCTTTCTTT. Its protein product is CASSYARDMNTEAFF.

V is TRBV18 and J is TRBJ1-1; D not certain. The germline V gene has CDR1 KGHSH and CDR2 LQKENI. The germline V and J ends were trimmed by 3 bases and 8 bases, with 16 bases remaining between them. This CDR3 has 14 amino acids. In DNA form, the CDR3 reads TGTGCCAGCTCACCGACACTGGAAGGCCCCGAAGCTTTCTTT. Protein sequence: CASSPTLEGPEAFF.

At least ten counts were recorded for this clonotype. V usage is TRBV10-3 and J usage is TRBJ1-1; D call uncertain. Trimming cost V 5 bases and J 0 bases, with 4 bases left between them. CDR3 length: 12 amino acids. Germline assignment: CDR1 ENHRY and CDR2 SYGVKD. The CDR3 is CAISFMNTEAFF. CDR3 in DNA: TGTGCCATCAGTTTCATGAACACTGAAGCTTTCTTT.

This clonotype turned up a few times. The chain has TRBV2 and TRBJ2-7, with no clear D. The CDR3 has 12 residues. V lost 7 bases to trimming and J lost 0 bases, with 7 bases between them. Per germline, CDR1 SNHLY and CDR2 FYNNEI. The CDR3 DNA sequence: TGTGCCAGCACTCGGGTCTCCTACGAGCAGTACTTC. Protein product: CASTRVSYEQYF.

This clonotype was seen repeatedly, ten times or more. The V gene is TRBV27, the J gene TRBJ2-1; the D is unclear. Trimming removed 3 bases from V and 0 bases from J, with 9 bases in between. The CDR3 sequence is 15 residues long. From germline, CDR1 is MNHEY and CDR2 SMNVEV (reference sequence). This chain's CDR3 is CASSLGWVSYNEQFF. The DNA of the CDR3 is TGTGCCAGCAGTTTGGGCTGGGTCTCCTACAATGAGCAGTTCTTC.

This clonotype was observed a few times. The rearrangement uses TRBV2 and TRBJ1-3, with D perhaps TRBD1 (5 bases). The CDR3 has 13 amino acids. Germline-derived CDR1 and CDR2 are SNHLY and FYNNEI. Trimming shortened V by 10 bases and J by 2 bases, and 12 bases separated the two germline ends. The CDR3 bases are TGTGCCACCCAGAAAGGGGCTGGAAACACCATATATTTT. Its protein is CATQKGAGNTIYF.

CDR3 loop: CASSQDVLAGDEQFF. The CDR3 nucleotides read TGCGCCAGCAGCCAAGATGTACTAGCGGGGGATGAGCAGTTCTTC. The chain has TRBV4-1 and TRBJ2-1, with 11 bases aligning to TRBD2. The CDR3 sequence is 15 residues long. From germline, CDR1 is MGHRA and CDR2 YSYEKL. V shed 0 bases and J 8 bases; nucleotides not matched to a gene: 3.

This clonotype was counted only a few times. The CDR3 bases are TGTGCCAGCAGCGTCCTTGGGTACAATGAGCAGTTCTTC. The encoded protein is CASSVLGYNEQFF. This chain links TRBV9 with TRBJ2-1; D unresolved. This CDR3 has 13 residues. Trimming removed 2 bases at V and 4 bases at J, with 7 bases between. Germline V gene lookup returns CDR1 SGDLS and CDR2 YYNGEE.

The chain combines TRBV10-3 with TRBJ2-1; 9 nucleotides align to TRBD1. Trimming cost V 4 bases and J 5 bases; bases outside gene matches: 12. CDR1 is ENHRY, CDR2 SYGVKD, per germline. This CDR3 has 17 residues. Here the CDR3 reads CAISGLDRDRADNEQFF. The CDR3 nucleotides read TGTGCCATCAGTGGACTAGACCGGGACAGGGCCGACAATGAGCAGTTCTTC.

This clonotype was found many times. The rearrangement uses TRBV7-2 and TRBJ2-7; 11 bases map to TRBD2. Germline-derived CDR1 and CDR2 are SGHTA and FQGNSA. This CDR3 is 16 amino acids long. J lost 2 bases, V lost 7 bases, and 10 bases had no gene match. The CDR3 region is CASTLAGGSGTYEQYF. The CDR3 DNA follows: TGTGCCAGCACCCTAGCGGGAGGCTCGGGAACCTACGAGCAGTACTTC.

The V and J genes are TRBV7-2 and TRBJ2-7; TRBD2 agrees at 14 bases. The ends lost 5 bases at V and 12 bases at J; junction bases unmatched: 9. The CDR3 has 14 amino acids. Germline CDR1 SGHTA, CDR2 FQGNSA. The DNA of the CDR3 is TGTGCCAGCAGCCCCGGGACTAGCGGGAGTCATCCGTACTTC. This encodes CASSPGTSGSHPYF.

The V call is TRBV20-1, the J call TRBJ2-3, with TRBD2 identical over 7 bases. The CDR3 sequence is 18 residues long. Germline CDR1 is DFQATT and CDR2 is SNEGSKA (reference sequence). Unmatched junction bases numbered 14, after V lost 0 bases and J lost 2 bases. The CDR3 bases are TGCAGTGCTAGAGATCATGCCGGCTCGGGAGGCATCACAGATACGCAGTATTTT. Translating it yields CSARDHAGSGGITDTQYF.

The chain carries TRBV20-1 and TRBJ2-1, with TRBD2 matching 7 bases. CDR1 and CDR2 (germline): DFQATT, SNEGSKA (reference sequence). J gave up 0 bases and V 4 bases, and 3 bases lay outside the gene matches. CDR3 size: 14 residues. CDR3 DNA: TGCAGTGCTAATCGCGGGAGCTCCTACAATGAGCAGTTCTTC. As protein: CSANRGSSYNEQFF.

The V and J genes are TRBV4-1 and TRBJ2-1; D unresolved. V lost 1 base and J 8 bases, leaving 15 bases between the germline ends. CDR1 and CDR2 from the germline V gene are MGHRA and YSYEKL. The CDR3 covers 15 residues. CDR3 DNA: TGCGCCAGCAGCCAAGTTCCCGAGGTGCAGGATGAGCAGTTCTTC. This sequence encodes CASSQVPEVQDEQFF.

This clonotype was observed a handful of times. The genes are TRBV28 and TRBJ2-3; D is perhaps TRBD2 (6 bases). Germline loops: CDR1 MDHEN, CDR2 SYDVKM. V gave up 5 bases and J gave up 2 bases, with 11 bases separating them. The CDR3 extends over 14 amino acids. This chain's CDR3 is CASSGGLFTDTQYF. DNA for the CDR3: TGTGCCAGCAGTGGGGGACTCTTCACAGATACGCAGTATTTT.

V is TRBV10-3 and J is TRBJ2-3; D is ambiguous. This CDR3 has 13 amino acids. The germline CDR1 and CDR2 sequences are ENHRY and SYGVKD. The V gene lost 4 bases and the J gene lost 6 bases, with 11 bases spanning the gap. CDR3 DNA: TGTGCCATCAGTGTGGACGTATCGGATACGCAGTATTTT. Translating gives CAISVDVSDTQYF.

The chain combines TRBV6-2 or TRBV6-3 with TRBJ1-5; 7 nucleotides match TRBD1. Germline CDR1 and CDR2: MNHEY and SVGEGT. The CDR3 length is 14 residues. Trimming at V came to 2 bases and at J to 5 bases, leaving 3 bases not matched to a gene. The CDR3 reads CASSYQGGHQPQHF. The CDR3 DNA reads TGTGCCAGCAGTTACCAGGGGGGACATCAGCCCCAGCATTTT.

V is TRBV10-3 and J is TRBJ2-1; no firm D call. Germline V CDR1 and CDR2: ENHRY, SYGVKD. The CDR3 loop spans 14 amino acids. Trimming took off 3 bases at V and 0 bases at J, with 6 bases between the two ends. CDR3: CAISDPGSYNEQFF. As DNA, the CDR3 is TGTGCCATCAGTGATCCCGGCTCCTACAATGAGCAGTTCTTC.

As concerns this clonotype: Being one base from a much bigger clone, this may be a read error. This chain uses TRBV5-1 with TRBJ2-3; 12 nucleotides match TRBD2. Germline lookup yields CDR1 SGHRS and CDR2 YFSETQ. CDR3 length equals 16 residues. The CDR3 DNA follows: TGCGCCAACAGCCGCGCTAGCGGGAGGGCGACAGATACGCAGTATTTT. This translates into CANSRASGRATDTQYF.

The V gene is TRBV2, the J gene TRBJ2-7; unclear D gene. The CDR3 contains 15 residues. V was shortened by 7 bases and J by 3 bases, with 19 bases between the two germline ends. The germline V gene encodes CDR1 SNHLY and CDR2 FYNNEI. CDR3 in amino acids: CASTLEPAGGYEQYF. The CDR3 DNA follows: TGTGCCAGCACCTTAGAACCGGCAGGTGGCTACGAGCAGTACTTC. Supplemented by reference TRBV2 and TRBJ2-7, the full variable domain reads EPEVTQTPSHQVTQMGQEVILRCVPISNHLYFYWYRQILGQKVEFLVSFYNNEISEKSEIFDDQFSVERPDGSNFTLKIRSTKLEDSAMYFCASTLEPAGGYEQYFGPGTRLTVT.

The chain has TRBV12-3 or TRBV12-4 and TRBJ2-1; 9 bases align to TRBD1. With 6 bases clipped from V and 4 bases from J, the junction kept 7 bases outside the gene matches. CDR3 length: 15 amino acids. CDR3 protein: CASSPQGARYNEQFF. The DNA of the CDR3 is TGTGCCAGCAGCCCACAGGGGGCGCGGTACAATGAGCAGTTCTTC.

This clonotype was seen just once. The V gene is TRBV4-3, the J gene TRBJ2-7, with 9 bases identical to TRBD2. Per the germline V gene, CDR1 is LGHNA and CDR2 is YSLEER. Losses at the gene ends were 2 bases for V and 0 bases for J; bases not matched to a gene: 11. The CDR3 contains 18 residues. CDR3 amino acids: CASSQRRASGTFSYEQYF. CDR3 nucleotide sequence: TGCGCCAGCAGCCAACGCCGGGCTAGCGGGACCTTCTCCTACGAGCAGTACTTC.

This rearrangement joins TRBV7-9 to TRBJ2-5; tentative D call: TRBD1 (6 bases). Trimming cost V 3 bases and J 2 bases, with 13 bases left between them. CDR1 is SEHNR, CDR2 FQNEAQ, per germline (reference sequence). This CDR3 is built from 15 residues. The CDR3 spells CASSFVQGSQETQYF. The CDR3, as DNA: TGTGCCAGCAGCTTCGTTCAGGGGAGTCAAGAGACCCAGTACTTC.

This chain links TRBV5-6 with TRBJ2-2; TRBD2 might be the D (6 bases). Between the trimmed V and J ends, which lost 0 bases and 5 bases, there was a span of 11 bases. This CDR3 is built from 15 residues. The germline CDR1 and CDR2 sequences are SGHDT and YYEEEE. The CDR3, as DNA: TGTGCCAGCAGCTTGGCCGGGAGCGGGACCGGGGAGCTGTTTTTT. This codes for CASSLAGSGTGELFF.

The rearrangement uses TRBV7-2 and TRBJ2-5; the D gene is possibly TRBD2 (6 bases). Germline assignment: CDR1 SGHTA and CDR2 FQGNSA. V gave up 5 bases and J gave up 5 bases, with 15 bases separating them. The CDR3 contains 14 residues. The CDR3 bases are TGTGCCAGCAGCCCCCGAAGGAGCGGGGAGACCCAGTACTTC. Translated, it gives CASSPRRSGETQYF.

This clonotype was counted many times. The genes are TRBV5-1 and TRBJ2-7; D is ambiguous. Germline V lookup: CDR1 SGHRS, CDR2 YFSETQ. V was cut by 3 bases and J by 0 bases, with 7 bases left in between. This CDR3 comprises 13 residues. The CDR3 nucleotides are TGCGCCAGCAGCTGGAGCAGCTCCTACGAGCAGTACTTC. Residues: CASSWSSSYEQYF.

This clonotype has ten or more counts. V is TRBV7-9 and J is TRBJ2-7, with D tentatively TRBD1 or TRBD2 (7 bases each). The CDR3 contains 14 residues. Germline loops: CDR1 SEHNR, CDR2 FQNEAQ (reference sequence). The ends were cut back, 11 bases at V and 4 bases at J, with 21 bases in the middle. The CDR3 DNA follows: TGTGCCGGACAAGGGGGCGGGAGAGTATACGAGCAGTACTTC. Translated: CAGQGGGRVYEQYF.

The genes are TRBV20-1 and TRBJ1-1, with D possibly being TRBD1 (6 bases). The length of the CDR3 is 12 residues. Germline V gene lookup returns CDR1 DFQATT and CDR2 SNEGSKA (reference sequence). V was cut by 3 bases and J by 10 bases, with 15 bases left in between. The CDR3 sequence is CSASPSAQGAFF. The CDR3 DNA reads TGCAGTGCTAGCCCCTCTGCACAGGGAGCTTTCTTT.

The chain is built from TRBV18 and TRBJ2-7; TRBD2 matches 11 bases. Germline V gene sequence: CDR1 KGHSH, CDR2 LQKENI. This CDR3 spans 16 amino acids. After removal of 5 bases from V and 3 bases from J, the junction contained 9 bases not matched to a gene. CDR3 amino acids: CASSRTPGTSGYEQYF. As DNA, the CDR3 is TGTGCCAGCTCAAGGACGCCGGGGACTAGCGGCTACGAGCAGTACTTC.

This clonotype was observed many times. The chain recombines TRBV12-3 or TRBV12-4 with TRBJ2-1, with D maybe TRBD2 (6 bases). V was clipped by 7 bases and J by 7 bases, with 11 bases between them. There are 12 residues in the CDR3. CDR3 DNA sequence: TGTGCCAGCACCCCCGGGGGAAATGAGCAGTTCTTC. It is translated as CASTPGGNEQFF.